This TCR beta chain originates from a study of radiation and T cells in renal cell carcinoma. The CDR3 runs 14 residues. The germline CDR1 and CDR2 sequences are MNHEY and SVGAGI. Trimming removed 6 bases at V and 3 bases at J, with 9 bases between. Described treatment: treatment-naive control, cytoreductive nephrectomy. As regards this clone: Its specificity is unknown.

Study observations and caveats: Top 100 clonotypes averaged around 50% in irradiated versus about 40% in nephrectomy-only tumors.

Sequencing used immunoSEQ multiplex PCR; TCRdb keeps in-frame clones, though not all of them. The table shows 20,000 or so clones, with around 57% occurring only once. This chain uses TRBV6-5 with TRBJ1-6; D call uncertain. The TCR originated in a human donor with renal cell carcinoma. This specimen was tumor tissue, taken from a patient whose treatment was nephrectomy without radiotherapy. The CDR3 here is CASSQRVYNSPLHF. CDR3 DNA sequence: TGTGCCAGCAGCCAACGGGTCTATAATTCACCCCTCCACTTT.